This entry lists 9 T cell receptor beta chains sequenced from one sample in a study of shared clonotypes between healthy human individuals. Profiling relied on immunoSEQ multiplex PCR, and the TCRdb table lists in-frame clones only, not all of them. The sample includes under 2,500,000 clones, almost 96% of them seen just once. Sequenced sample: naive CD4+ T cells sorted from blood. Subset indicated: CD45RA+ positively selected. The receptors shown here come from a man aged 18 to 29 in good health.

The chain employs TRBV5-1 and TRBJ2-5, with a weak D call TRBD2 (5 bases). The V and J ends lost 0 bases and 5 bases respectively, with 11 bases between them. The CDR3 is 14 residues long. CDR1 and CDR2 (germline): SGHRS, YFSETQ. The CDR3 sequence is CASSLVDRGETQYF. CDR3 DNA: TGCGCCAGCAGCTTGGTAGATCGCGGGGAGACCCAGTACTTC.

DNA of the CDR3: TGCAGCGTTGAGGGACAAAAGACCTACAATGAGCAGTTCTTC. Translating gives CSVEGQKTYNEQFF. The rearrangement uses TRBV29-1 and TRBJ2-1, with D possibly being TRBD1 (6 bases). This CDR3 has 14 amino acids. Germline assignment: CDR1 SQVTM and CDR2 ANQGSEA. V was cut by 3 bases and J by 2 bases, with 11 bases left in between.

The rearrangement links TRBV7-9 to TRBJ1-2; D ambiguous. The CDR3 loop spans 13 amino acids. The germline V gene encodes CDR1 SEHNR and CDR2 FQNEAQ (reference sequence). With 5 bases removed from V and 2 bases from J, the gap between germline ends came to 9 bases. The CDR3 loop is CASSPEVNYGYTF. DNA of the CDR3: TGTGCCAGCAGCCCAGAAGTGAACTATGGCTACACCTTC.

Remarks on this clone: The same CDR3 can be traced to other DNA sequences in this sample. DNA of the CDR3: TGCGCCAGCAGCCAAGGGGACAGAGACCAAGAGACCCAGTACTTC. This gives the protein CASSQGDRDQETQYF. The chain uses TRBV4-1 and TRBJ2-5; 7 positions agree with TRBD1. CDR1 and CDR2 from the germline V gene are MGHRA and YSYEKL. The J segment lost 0 bases and the V segment lost 1 base, leaving 2 bases of the junction unmatched. This CDR3 comprises 15 residues.

This clone came up once. Other DNA sequences in the same sample also yield this CDR3. The chain is built from TRBV30 and TRBJ1-2, with TRBD1 matching 9 bases. The CDR3 covers 13 residues. Germline CDR1 is GTSNPN and CDR2 is SVGIG (reference sequence). Trimming cost V 2 bases and J 4 bases; bases outside gene matches: 2. This chain's CDR3 is CAWSRGQGYGYTF. Written as DNA, the CDR3 is TGTGCCTGGAGTCGGGGACAGGGCTATGGCTACACCTTC.

V and J are TRBV27 and TRBJ1-5; D remains ambiguous. Deletions cut 5 bases from V and 12 bases from J, with 14 bases between. Per germline, CDR1 MNHEY and CDR2 SMNVEV (reference sequence). This CDR3 region has 12 residues. Here the CDR3 reads CASSNSPFYQHF. The CDR3 DNA reads TGTGCCAGCAGTAACAGCCCTTTCTACCAGCATTTT.

The chain is built from TRBV6-1 and TRBJ1-1; 7 bases are shared with TRBD1. Trimming at V came to 10 bases and at J to 1 base, leaving 12 bases not matched to a gene. The CDR3 has 15 residues. Germline CDR1 and CDR2: MNHNS and SASEGT. The CDR3 DNA reads TGTGCCACCCGCGGAGGACAGGAGAGGAACACTGAAGCTTTCTTT. Translation gives CATRGGQERNTEAFF.

The CDR3 sequence is CASSQGLPGQGLYEQYF. CDR3 bases: TGCGCCAGCAGCCAGGGTTTACCGGGACAGGGGCTCTACGAGCAGTACTTC. The rearrangement uses TRBV4-3 and TRBJ2-7, with 10 bases fitting TRBD1. The CDR3 spans 17 residues. From germline, CDR1 is LGHNA and CDR2 YSLEER. V was pared by 3 bases and J by 3 bases, with 11 bases of the junction left unmatched.

J is TRBJ2-7 and V is TRBV6-5; perhaps TRBD1 as D (6 bases). Trimming shortened V by 6 bases and J by 10 bases, and 19 bases separated the two germline ends. CDR1 is MNHEY and CDR2 is SVGAGI in the germline V gene. The CDR3 totals 13 residues. The CDR3 nucleotides are TGTGCCAGCAGAAAGAATACCGGGACACCACAGTACTTC. Protein product: CASRKNTGTPQYF.